Listed below are T cell receptor beta chains from one sample, sequenced in a study of shared clonotypes between healthy human individuals. Clones were read by immunoSEQ multiplex PCR, and TCRdb kept only the in-frame ones, dropping some. This table has some 530,000 clones, 70% to 80% appearing once. Sequencing was carried out using PBMCs. The receptors were gathered from a middle-aged woman in good health. Some clones in this sample may be carry-over from other donors' samples. Both conserved end residues are part of each CDR3. Each record gives: D gene, V gene, clone size, J gene, CDR3 DNA, CDR3 protein. D genes are given only for firm matches. Some rows have no size entry. The others give once, few or many, or a class for an expanded clone.

D: NA; V: TRBV2; size: NA; J: TRBJ2-1; DNA: NA; CDR3: CASILGAWDNEQFF
D: TRBD2; V: TRBV9; size: NA; J: TRBJ2-5; DNA: TGTGCCAGCAGCTCCAGGAGGCTAGCGGGAGTAGAGACCCAGTACTTC; CDR3: CASSSRRLAGVETQYF
D: NA; V: TRBV28; size: NA; J: TRBJ1-3; DNA: TGTGCCAGCAGTTCCCCCTTTGTGGGAAACACCATATATTTT; CDR3: CASSSPFVGNTIYF
D: NA; V: TRBV29-1; size: few; J: TRBJ1-1; DNA: TGCAGCATACAACCCTACGACGCTGAAGCTTTCTTT; CDR3: CSIQPYDAEAFF
D: NA; V: TRBV7-9; size: NA; J: TRBJ2-1; DNA: TGTGCCAGCAGCTTAAGCGGAATTAATGAGCAGTTCTTC; CDR3: CASSLSGINEQFF
D: NA; V: TRBV28; size: NA; J: TRBJ2-7; DNA: TGTGCCAGCCGGAGGAGCTACGAGCAGTACTTC; CDR3: CASRRSYEQYF
D: NA; V: TRBV5-1; size: few; J: TRBJ2-7; DNA: TGCGCCAGCAGCCGAGGGGCGATTTCTACCTACGAGCAGTACTTC; CDR3: CASSRGAISTYEQYF
D: NA; V: TRBV5-1; size: NA; J: TRBJ1-1; DNA: TGCGCCAGCAGGGAGGGGGACACTGAAGCTTTCTTT; CDR3: CASREGDTEAFF
D: TRBD2; V: TRBV2; size: once; J: TRBJ2-6; DNA: TGTGCCAGCGGACTAGCGGGCGCCCGTAGGGCCAACGTCCTGACTTTC; CDR3: CASGLAGARRANVLTF
D: TRBD2; V: TRBV27; size: few; J: TRBJ2-7; DNA: TGTGCCAGCAGTTTGCTAGCGGGAGGGCCGTACGAGCAGTACTTC; CDR3: CASSLLAGGPYEQYF
D: NA; V: TRBV21-1; size: NA; J: TRBJ2-2; DNA: TGTGCCAGCAGCAAAATCACCGGGGAGCTGTTTTTT; CDR3: CASSKITGELFF
D: TRBD2; V: TRBV29-1; size: few; J: TRBJ2-2; DNA: TGCAGCGCCGGGACTAGCGGGTCGAACACCGGGGAGCTGTTTTTT; CDR3: CSAGTSGSNTGELFF